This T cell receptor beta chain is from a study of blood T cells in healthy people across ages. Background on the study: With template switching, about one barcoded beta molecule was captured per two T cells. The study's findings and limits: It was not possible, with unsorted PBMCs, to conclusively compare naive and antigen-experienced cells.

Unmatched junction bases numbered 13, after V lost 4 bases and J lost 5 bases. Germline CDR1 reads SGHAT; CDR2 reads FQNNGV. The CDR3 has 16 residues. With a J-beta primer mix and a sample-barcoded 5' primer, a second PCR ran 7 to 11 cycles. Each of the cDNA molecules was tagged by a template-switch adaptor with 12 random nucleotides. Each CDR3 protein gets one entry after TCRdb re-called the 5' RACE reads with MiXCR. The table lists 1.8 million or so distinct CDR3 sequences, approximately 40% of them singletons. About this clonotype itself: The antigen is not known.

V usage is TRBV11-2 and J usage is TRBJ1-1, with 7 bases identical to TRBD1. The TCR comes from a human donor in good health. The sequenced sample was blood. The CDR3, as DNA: TGTGCCAGCAGCTCCCTCATTTACAGGGGTGCGACTGAAGCTTTCTTT. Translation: CASSSLIYRGATEAFF.